A selection of T cell receptor beta chains follows, all from one sample in a study of blood T cell repertoires in COVID-19. The protocol was immunoSEQ multiplex PCR, while the TCRdb copy is restricted to in-frame clones and leaves out a portion. The sample lists 60,000 to 65,000 clones, 84% seen once, with around 16% in the top ten. Material for sequencing was peripheral blood. The receptor source for this set is a man aged 55 to 70 with COVID-19, enrolled during active disease. Each CDR3 is given with its conserved first and last residue. The order of the fields is D gene, V gene, clone size, J gene, CDR3 DNA, CDR3 protein. A D gene is named only where the DNA matches it firmly. A row's size may be missing; if present it is once, few, many or a size class.

NA	TRBV30	NA	TRBJ2-3	TGTGCCTGGAGTGTGGAGGGGGATACGCAGTATTTT	CAWSVEGDTQYF
TRBD2	TRBV2	NA	TRBJ2-7	TGTGCCAGCAGTGAGAGGACCCTAGCGGGAGGAGGGGAGCAGTACTTC	CASSERTLAGGGEQYF
NA	TRBV10-3	once	TRBJ2-7	TGTGCCATCAGTGAAAACAGGGAGGGAAACGAGCAGTACTTC	CAISENREGNEQYF
NA	TRBV6-1	NA	TRBJ2-2	TGTGCCAGCAGTGAAGGGCAGGGTTTAGCCACCGGGGAGCTGTTTTTT	CASSEGQGLATGELFF
NA	TRBV5-1	NA	TRBJ1-2	TGCGCCAGCAGCTTACAGGGTGACTATGGCTACACCTTC	CASSLQGDYGYTF
TRBD2	TRBV6-5	NA	TRBJ2-3	TGTGCCAGCAGTTACCGGGGGGGTACAGATACGCAGTATTTT	CASSYRGGTDTQYF
NA	TRBV7-9	NA	TRBJ1-6	TGTGCCAGCAGCTTAAGTCAGGTGACAGAAAATTCACCCCTCCACTTT	CASSLSQVTENSPLHF
NA	TRBV28	NA	TRBJ2-5	TGTGCCACCCGAGGGGGGGAAGAGACCCAGTACTTC	CATRGGEETQYF
NA	TRBV28	NA	TRBJ1-6	TGTGCCAGCAAAGACCGGGTGGATTCACCCCTCCACTTT	CASKDRVDSPLHF
TRBD1	TRBV30	NA	TRBJ1-1	TGTGCCTGGAACGAACAGGGGGCATCGCAAGCTTTCTTT	CAWNEQGASQAFF
NA	TRBV6-5	few	TRBJ2-7	TGTGCCAGCAGTTACGGCTCTAGCTCCTACGAGCAGTACTTC	CASSYGSSSYEQYF
TRBD1	TRBV18	NA	TRBJ2-7	TGTGCCAGCTCTCTAGGGGACAGTAACTTTGGGCAGTACTTC	CASSLGDSNFGQYF
TRBD1	TRBV2	NA	TRBJ1-2	TGTGCCAGCAGGGGGACAGGGTCGTATGGCTACACCTTC	CASRGTGSYGYTF
NA	TRBV14	NA	TRBJ1-1	TGTGCCAGCAGCCCACCGTGGTACTTGAACACTGAAGCTTTCTTT	CASSPPWYLNTEAFF
NA	TRBV7-6	NA	TRBJ2-1	TGTGCCAGCAGCCAAGAGGGAGTTGCTGGTAATGAGCAGTTCTTC	CASSQEGVAGNEQFF
NA	TRBV6-5	NA	TRBJ1-2	TGTGCCAGCAGTTTCCCAGGGGACTATGGCTACACCTTC	CASSFPGDYGYTF
TRBD2	TRBV27	NA	TRBJ2-1	TGTGCCAGCAGGACTTGGGAGGGCCGAAGCTCCTACAATGAGCAGTTCTTC	CASRTWEGRSSYNEQFF
NA	TRBV21-1	NA	TRBJ2-1	TGTGCCAGCAGGGACGAAGGTGAGCGGGCCTACAATGAGCAGTTCTTC	CASRDEGERAYNEQFF
NA	TRBV11-2	NA	TRBJ2-3	TGTGCCAGCAGCTTAGATCTTAATCTTGGCACGCAGTATTTT	CASSLDLNLGTQYF
TRBD2	TRBV7-2	NA	TRBJ2-7	TGTGCCAGCAGCTTATCGGGGGGTACCTCCTACGAGCAGTACTTC	CASSLSGGTSYEQYF
TRBD2	TRBV24-1	NA	TRBJ2-2	TGTGCCACCTCGCCAGCGGGAGGCTCCAACACCGGGGAGCTGTTTTTT	CATSPAGGSNTGELFF
TRBD2	TRBV24-1	few	TRBJ2-1	TGTGCCACCAGTGAAGGCCTACGGGGAAGCGGGAGGCGTGAGCAGTTCTTC	CATSEGLRGSGRREQFF
NA	TRBV9	once	TRBJ2-7	TGTGCCAGCAGCGTAGGGGACTCCCACTACGAGCAGTACTTC	CASSVGDSHYEQYF
NA	TRBV15	NA	TRBJ2-1	TGTGCCACCAGCAGGCGCGGGGTCGGCAATGAGCAGTTCTTC	CATSRRGVGNEQFF
NA	TRBV29-1	NA	TRBJ2-7	TGCAGCATTGAGGCGGTTGTACCCTACGAGCAGTACTTC	CSIEAVVPYEQYF
NA	TRBV2	NA	TRBJ1-2	TGTGCCAGCACGCAGTCAGCTAACTATGGCTACACCTTC	CASTQSANYGYTF
NA	TRBV24-1	NA	TRBJ2-5	TGTGCCACCAGTGATTTGAGCCCCCCGGAGACCCAGTACTTC	CATSDLSPPETQYF